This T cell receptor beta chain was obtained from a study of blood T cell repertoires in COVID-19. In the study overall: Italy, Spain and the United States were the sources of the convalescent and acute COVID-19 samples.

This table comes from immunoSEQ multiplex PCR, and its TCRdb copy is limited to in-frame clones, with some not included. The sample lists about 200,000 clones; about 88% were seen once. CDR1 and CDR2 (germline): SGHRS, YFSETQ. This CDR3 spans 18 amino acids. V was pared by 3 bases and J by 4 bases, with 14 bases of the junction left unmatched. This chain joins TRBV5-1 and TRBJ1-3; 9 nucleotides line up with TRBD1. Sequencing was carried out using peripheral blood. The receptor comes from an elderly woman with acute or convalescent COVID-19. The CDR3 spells CASSYSSGTGRSGNTIYF. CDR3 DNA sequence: TGCGCCAGCAGCTATTCATCCGGGACAGGGAGATCCGGAAACACCATATATTTT.